Below, 31 T cell receptor beta chains from the same sample are listed, as sequenced in a study of CD8+ T cells in alopecia areata. RNA extraction was followed by reverse transcription into cDNA, which acted as the sequencing template. Some clones are missing from TCRdb's copy, which holds only in-frame ones; the method was immunoSEQ multiplex PCR. The table includes roughly 150,000 clones, about 87% detected once. Sequenced material: CD8+ T cells sorted from blood, taken at week 0. Source of these receptors: a human donor with alopecia areata.

J is TRBJ1-4 and V is TRBV7-9, with 10 bases that match TRBD1. Germline V lookup: CDR1 SEHNR, CDR2 FQNEAQ (reference sequence). The junction had 8 bases not matched to a gene; V was cut back by 4 bases and J by 3 bases. CDR3 length: 17 residues. As DNA, the CDR3 is TGTGCCAGCAGCTCAGGGGACAGGGGTCGATCTAATGAAAAACTGTTTTTT. It codes for CASSSGDRGRSNEKLFF.

The chain has TRBV27 and TRBJ2-7, with 11 bases matching TRBD2. J gave up 5 bases and V 6 bases, and 6 bases lay outside the gene matches. Germline V gene data show CDR1 as MNHEY and CDR2 as SMNVEV (reference sequence). There are 14 residues in the CDR3. CDR3 residues: CASSPTSGINEQYF. CDR3 DNA sequence: TGTGCCAGCAGCCCGACTAGCGGGATCAACGAGCAGTACTTC.

The V call is TRBV14, the J call TRBJ1-1; D is undetermined. The V gene lost 8 bases and the J gene lost 1 base, with 14 bases spanning the gap. CDR3 length: 14 residues. Germline V gene lookup returns CDR1 SGHDN and CDR2 FVKESK. The CDR3 sequence is CASGARHANTEAFF. For the CDR3, the DNA is TGTGCCAGCGGTGCTCGACACGCGAACACTGAAGCTTTCTTT.

This clone occurred a few times. The chain uses TRBV27 and TRBJ2-1; no clear D gene. The CDR3 is 11 amino acids. Germline CDR1 and CDR2: MNHEY and SMNVEV (reference sequence). V was pared by 3 bases and J by 9 bases, with 6 bases between. CDR3 bases: TGTGCCAGCAGTTTCCGGACTGAGCAGTTCTTC. This translates into CASSFRTEQFF.

This clone was seen more than once but under ten times. V and J are TRBV6-4 and TRBJ2-7; D not resolved. The germline CDR1 and CDR2 sequences are MRHNA and SNTAGT. The CDR3 covers 16 residues. V lost 6 bases to trimming and J lost 6 bases, with 24 bases between them. This CDR3 is CASRRAGLNMICEQYF. CDR3 sequence (DNA): TGTGCCAGCAGAAGGGCAGGTTTGAATATGATCTGCGAGCAGTACTTC.

The V gene is TRBV27, the J gene TRBJ2-7; 8 bases match TRBD1. Germline values: CDR1 MNHEY, CDR2 SMNVEV (reference sequence). The V gene end was trimmed by 1 base and the J gene end by 6 bases; junction bases not matched to a gene: 8. This CDR3 region has 15 residues. The CDR3 DNA is TGTGCCAGCAGTTTATATGGACAGGGAACGGGCGAGCAGTACTTC. Encoded protein: CASSLYGQGTGEQYF.

V is TRBV4-1 and J is TRBJ2-7; perhaps TRBD2 as D (5 bases). The CDR3 runs 14 residues. Germline CDR1 and CDR2: MGHRA and YSYEKL. V lost 1 base to trimming and J lost 0 bases, with 7 bases between them. CDR3 sequence: CASSQGLLSYEQYF. The CDR3 DNA sequence: TGCGCCAGCAGCCAAGGACTACTCTCCTACGAGCAGTACTTC.

The CDR3 DNA is TGTGCCAGCAGTGGGCTAGCGGGGACCTACAAAAACATTCAGTACTTC. This gives the protein CASSGLAGTYKNIQYF. The rearrangement links TRBV6-1 to TRBJ2-4; 9 bases map to TRBD2. The V segment lost 4 bases and the J segment 3 bases; nucleotides outside the gene matches: 7. CDR3 length equals 16 residues. CDR1 MNHNS and CDR2 SASEGT come from the germline V gene.

This sequence joins TRBV7-8 and TRBJ2-3, with 10 bases fitting TRBD1. Germline loops: CDR1 SGHVS, CDR2 FQNEAQ. CDR3 length equals 15 residues. V was pared by 5 bases and J by 1 base, with 3 bases of the junction left unmatched. The CDR3, as DNA: TGTGCCAGCAGCCGACAGGGGGCAGGCACAGATACGCAGTATTTT. Amino acid sequence: CASSRQGAGTDTQYF.

The gene calls are TRBV5-4 and TRBJ2-1, with D perhaps TRBD1 (6 bases). The germline V and J ends were trimmed by 2 bases and 10 bases, with 16 bases remaining between them. The CDR3 consists of 14 residues. Germline assignment: CDR1 SGHNT and CDR2 YYREEE (reference sequence). The CDR3 region has the DNA TGTGCCAGCAGCTTTAAAGTCGCCGGGACAGAGCAGTTCTTC. It codes for CASSFKVAGTEQFF.

The J gene is TRBJ2-1, the V gene TRBV6-1, with D uncertain. Germline V gives CDR1 MNHNS, CDR2 SASEGT. V was pared by 7 bases and J by 4 bases, with 11 bases between. CDR3 length: 13 residues. CDR3 nucleotide sequence: TGTGCCAGCAACCCGACGGATTACAATGAGCAGTTCTTC. Its protein product is CASNPTDYNEQFF.

This chain joins TRBV5-1 and TRBJ2-3; D may correspond to TRBD1 or TRBD2 (5 bases each). CDR1 and CDR2 (germline): SGHRS, YFSETQ. There are 15 residues in the CDR3. V was pared by 4 bases and J by 4 bases, with 16 bases between. The CDR3 DNA is TGCGCCAGCAGCAACGGGGACCGGGGCGCAGATACGCAGTATTTT. Translated: CASSNGDRGADTQYF.

This clone was counted between two and nine times. Here the CDR3 reads CSVEKASPRTDTQYF. The CDR3 coding sequence is TGCAGCGTTGAAAAGGCCAGTCCTCGCACAGATACGCAGTATTTT. This chain links TRBV29-1 with TRBJ2-3; the D is unclear. V gave up 2 bases and J gave up 1 base, with 13 bases separating them. CDR3 length equals 15 residues. CDR1 SQVTM and CDR2 ANQGSEA come from the germline V gene.

The rearrangement joins TRBV7-9 to TRBJ2-7, with D possibly matching TRBD2 (5 bases). The V gene lost 4 bases and the J gene lost 3 bases, with 10 bases spanning the gap. CDR1 is SEHNR, CDR2 FQNEAQ, per germline (reference sequence). The CDR3 length is 13 residues. CDR3 sequence reads: CASSSGRDYEQYF. As DNA, the CDR3 is TGTGCCAGCAGCTCTGGACGGGACTACGAGCAGTACTTC.

J is TRBJ2-7 and V is TRBV2; 9 bases align to TRBD1. V lost 6 bases to trimming and J lost 0 bases; unmatched junction nucleotides: 3. The CDR3 runs to 14 residues. Looked up from germline, CDR1 is SNHLY and CDR2 is FYNNEI. CDR3: CASSRDRDSYEQYF. The DNA for the CDR3 is TGTGCCAGCAGCCGGGACAGGGACTCCTACGAGCAGTACTTC.

This clone was detected once. The chain links TRBV5-6 to TRBJ2-5; TRBD1 aligns across 9 bases. The end of the DNA fits TRBJ2-7 better, so the J call may be wrong. The germline V gene has CDR1 SGHDT and CDR2 YYEEEE. The CDR3 is 13 amino acids. The CDR3 DNA is TGTGCCAGCAGCTTAACAGGGGGCTCCGAGCAGTACTTC. It translates to CASSLTGGSEQYF.

This clone showed up just once. This CDR3 is CASSEGRDEQFF. CDR3 bases: TGTGCCAGCAGCGAGGGTCGGGATGAGCAGTTCTTC. J is TRBJ2-1 and V is TRBV5-4, with D possibly matching TRBD2 (5 bases). V dropped 4 bases and J dropped 8 bases, with 10 bases sitting between them. Germline V CDR1 and CDR2: SGHNT, YYREEE (reference sequence). This CDR3 has 12 amino acids.

The V and J genes are TRBV5-1 and TRBJ2-3; 8 positions agree with TRBD2. This CDR3 has 14 residues. After removal of 4 bases from V and 6 bases from J, the junction contained 7 bases not matched to a gene. CDR1 and CDR2 from the germline V gene are SGHRS and YFSETQ. As DNA, the CDR3 is TGCGCCAGCAGCCTGGAGGCTAGCGGGGATACGCAGTATTTT. Translation: CASSLEASGDTQYF.

This clone was observed a few times. V gene TRBV10-3 combines with J gene TRBJ2-3; TRBD2 might be the D (5 bases). This CDR3 contains 17 residues. CDR1 is ENHRY, CDR2 SYGVKD, per germline. Trimming took off 10 bases at V and 4 bases at J, with 27 bases between the two ends. The CDR3 DNA is TGTGCCACCAACCCCGTCGTTCTGACTGGAGGCGCAGATACGCAGTATTTT. Translating gives CATNPVVLTGGADTQYF.

The chain recombines TRBV7-9 with TRBJ2-5; D is perhaps TRBD1 or TRBD2 (5 bases each). The CDR3 sequence is 16 residues long. V was pared by 5 bases and J by 3 bases, with 19 bases between. In germline, CDR1 is SEHNR, CDR2 FQNEAQ (reference sequence). CDR3 nucleotides: TGTGCCAGCAGCGGAGGTTGGGGGATCCGGGAAGAGACCCAGTACTTC. Translating it yields CASSGGWGIREETQYF. The full variable domain, completed using reference TRBV7-9 and TRBJ2-5, is DTGVSQNPRHKITKRGQNVTFRCDPISEHNRLYWYRQTLGQGPEFLTYFQNEAQLEKSRLLSDRFSAERPKGSFSTLEIQRTEQGDSAMYLCASSGGWGIREETQYFGPGTRLLVL.

The chain is built from TRBV27 and TRBJ2-7; 10 nucleotides match TRBD1. CDR1 and CDR2 (germline): MNHEY, SMNVEV (reference sequence). V lost 6 bases to trimming and J lost 6 bases; unmatched junction nucleotides: 11. CDR3 length: 15 amino acids. In DNA form, the CDR3 reads TGTGCCAGCAGCCCCGGAGGGACAGGGGTCACCGAGCAGTACTTC. Its protein is CASSPGGTGVTEQYF.

The gene calls are TRBV5-5 and TRBJ2-7; D gene unclear. CDR1 and CDR2 from the germline V gene are SGHKS and YYEKEE (reference sequence). Trimming shortened V by 0 bases and J by 7 bases, and 17 bases separated the two germline ends. The CDR3 is 15 amino acids. The CDR3 here is CASSLVGSRPEEQYF. For the CDR3, the DNA is TGTGCCAGCAGCTTGGTGGGATCACGTCCTGAAGAGCAGTACTTC.

This clone turned up a few times. This rearrangement joins TRBV9 to TRBJ2-7, with a weak D call TRBD2 (5 bases). Trimming left V 4 bases short and J 3 bases short, with 23 bases between. The germline gives CDR1 SGDLS, CDR2 YYNGEE. CDR3 length: 17 residues. DNA for the CDR3: TGTGCCAGCAGCTTTGAAATTGGACTGGGTGTTTTCTACGAGCAGTACTTC. Amino acids: CASSFEIGLGVFYEQYF.

This rearrangement joins TRBV6-6 to TRBJ1-5; D uncertain. The V and J ends lost 6 bases and 4 bases respectively, with 13 bases between them. Germline lookup yields CDR1 MNHNY and CDR2 SVGAGI (reference sequence). The CDR3 runs to 14 residues. Here the CDR3 DNA reads TGTGCCAGCAGCCTCGGGGAAAGTAATCAGCCCCAGCATTTT. It specifies CASSLGESNQPQHF.

This chain joins TRBV12-5 and TRBJ1-4, with D uncertain. This CDR3 is built from 12 residues. Looked up from germline, CDR1 is LGHNT and CDR2 is FRNRAP. V was clipped by 1 base and J by 8 bases, with 5 bases between them. Here the CDR3 reads CASGLGEEKLFF. In DNA form, the CDR3 reads TGTGCTAGTGGTTTGGGAGAAGAAAAACTGTTTTTT.

The V and J genes are TRBV2 and TRBJ2-2; D is undetermined. In germline, CDR1 is SNHLY, CDR2 FYNNEI. The CDR3 consists of 14 residues. The V gene lost 2 bases and the J gene lost 6 bases, with 10 bases spanning the gap. The CDR3 DNA sequence: TGTGCCAGCAGTGAACGATGGGTCGCCGGGGAGCTGTTTTTT. Its protein product is CASSERWVAGELFF.

The CDR3 coding sequence is TGCGCGTCGGAAACGAGCACTGAAGCTTTCTTT. Translating gives CASETSTEAFF. This chain links TRBV10-2 with TRBJ1-1; no definite D call. Germline V lookup: CDR1 WSHSY, CDR2 SAAADI. This CDR3 comprises 11 residues.

The genes are TRBV15 and TRBJ2-3; 10 bases fit TRBD2. CDR1 LNHNV and CDR2 YYDKDF come from the germline V gene (reference sequence). This CDR3 has 16 amino acids. Trimming removed 5 bases from V and 2 bases from J; junction bases left unmatched: 7. Here the CDR3 DNA reads TGTGCCACCAGCTCCGATAGCGGGGGGTTCACAGATACGCAGTATTTT. This encodes CATSSDSGGFTDTQYF.

The rearrangement joins TRBV5-1 to TRBJ1-2; weak D call: TRBD1 (5 bases). The ends were cut back, 4 bases at V and 4 bases at J, with 17 bases in the middle. CDR1 and CDR2 (germline): SGHRS, YFSETQ. This CDR3 is 15 amino acids long. CDR3 in DNA: TGCGCCAGCAGCCTGGACATATTCTCGACCTATGGCTACACCTTC. It is translated as CASSLDIFSTYGYTF.

This clone occurred once. The chain links TRBV27 to TRBJ2-1, with 8 positions matching TRBD2. V shed 6 bases, J shed 0 bases, and the junction held 4 bases outside the gene matches. The CDR3 spans 15 residues. CDR1 and CDR2 (germline): MNHEY, SMNVEV (reference sequence). The chain's CDR3 is CASSPRGVSYNEQFF. CDR3 DNA: TGTGCCAGCAGCCCGCGGGGGGTCTCCTACAATGAGCAGTTCTTC.

The chain uses TRBV7-6 and TRBJ2-3; TRBD2 agrees at 9 bases. With V trimmed by 5 bases and J by 1 base, 1 base remained unmatched. The CDR3 length is 14 residues. Germline CDR1 and CDR2: SGHVS and FNYEAQ. CDR3 loop: CASSRTSGTDTQYF. The CDR3 DNA follows: TGTGCCAGCAGCAGGACTAGCGGCACAGATACGCAGTATTTT.